Listed below are T cell receptor beta chains from one sample, sequenced in a study of cytomegalovirus exposure and HLA in healthy donors. Assay used: immunoSEQ multiplex PCR; TCRdb lists only in-frame clones, some missing. The profile shows some 100,000 clones, 80% to 90% of them singletons. The sample was PBMCs. The receptors come from a woman aged 18-35 years in good health and CMV-seronegative. Both conserved end residues are trimmed from each CDR3.

TRBJ2-1	TRBV4-3	ASSQDGSFLEGSYNEQF
TRBJ1-3	TRBV7-9	SSSPPLQGPNSGNTIY
TRBJ2-2	TRBV10-2	ASSEGPSGGDTGELF
TRBJ2-1	TRBV27	ASSWGTSGVGEQF
TRBJ2-1	TRBV4-1	ASSYVLDTTNEQF
TRBJ2-3	TRBV19	ASSLLAGEGTDTQY
TRBJ2-7	TRBV9	ASSAAGGRIYEQY
TRBJ2-1	TRBV30	AGGRTYNEQF
TRBJ1-6	TRBV9	ASSVEGALEDSPLH
TRBJ1-1	TRBV10-3	ATAPGPRGAEAF
TRBJ1-5	TRBV7-3	ASSPSLGGKGNQPQH
TRBJ1-2	TRBV28	ASSFGARLNYGYT
TRBJ2-5	TRBV7-2	ASSLITGGPETQY
TRBJ1-2	TRBV5-4	ASSGADTNKGYT